This TCR beta chain was retrieved from a study of vaccination and CD4 T cells after COVID-19. Study-wide background: The stimulus for the cells was overlapping spike peptides derived from SARS-CoV-2, HCoV-NL63, HCoV-OC43 and HCoV-229E.

Points from the study as a whole: Only post-vaccination samples contained a median approximately 85% of the reactive clones in convalescent patients.

This clonotype was detected only a few times. The antigen remains undetermined. An Oncomine TCR Beta short-read assay was used to sequence the DNA from cultured CD4+ T cells. Extraction of genomic DNA was performed on cultured CD4+ T cells. TCRdb analysed the PCR reads with MiXCR anew, one entry per CDR3 protein. This sample yields about 12,000 distinct CDR3 sequences, of which 40% to 45% are seen a single time; about 7% belongs to the top ten. The germline V and J ends were trimmed by 2 bases and 3 bases, with 2 bases remaining between them. CDR3 length: 12 residues. Germline lookup yields CDR1 SGHTA and CDR2 FQGNSA. Treatment meaning: approximately nine-day PBMC culture with coronavirus spike peptide pools or control peptides (ViraFEST assay). Under 2.5 million PBMCs were grown per well alongside roughly 10 IU/ml IL-2 and 9.5 to 10 ug/ml peptide pools.

The sequence derives from a human donor who had recovered from COVID-19. The chain carries TRBV7-2 and TRBJ1-5; D is undetermined. The sample comprised CD4+ T cells from blood, cultured in vitro. The CDR3 reads CASSLNNQPQHF. DNA of the CDR3: TGTGCCAGCAGCTTAAACAATCAGCCCCAGCATTTT. Filled out from reference TRBV7-2 and TRBJ1-5, the complete variable domain reads GAGVSQSPSNKVTEKGKDVELRCDPISGHTALYWYRQSLGQGLEFLIYFQGNSAPDKSGLPSDRFSAERTGGSVSTLTIQRTQQEDSAVYLCASSLNNQPQHFGDGTRLSIL.